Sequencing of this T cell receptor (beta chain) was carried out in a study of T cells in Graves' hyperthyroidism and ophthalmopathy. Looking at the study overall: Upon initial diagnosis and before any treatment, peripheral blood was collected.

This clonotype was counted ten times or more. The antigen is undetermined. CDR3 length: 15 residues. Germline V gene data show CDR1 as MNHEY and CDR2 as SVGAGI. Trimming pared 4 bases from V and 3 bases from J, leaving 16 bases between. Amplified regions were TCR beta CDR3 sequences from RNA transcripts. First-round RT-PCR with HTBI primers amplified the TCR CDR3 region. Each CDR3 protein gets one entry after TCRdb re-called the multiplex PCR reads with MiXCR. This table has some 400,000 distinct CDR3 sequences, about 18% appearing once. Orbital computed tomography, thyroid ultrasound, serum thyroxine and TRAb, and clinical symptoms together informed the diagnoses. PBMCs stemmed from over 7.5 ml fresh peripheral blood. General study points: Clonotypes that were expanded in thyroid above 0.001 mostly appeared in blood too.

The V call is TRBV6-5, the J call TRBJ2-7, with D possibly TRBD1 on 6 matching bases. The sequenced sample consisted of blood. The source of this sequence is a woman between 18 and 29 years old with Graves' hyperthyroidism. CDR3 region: CASSWNQGSGYEQYF. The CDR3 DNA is TGTGCCAGCAGTTGGAACCAGGGGTCGGGCTACGAGCAGTACTTC.